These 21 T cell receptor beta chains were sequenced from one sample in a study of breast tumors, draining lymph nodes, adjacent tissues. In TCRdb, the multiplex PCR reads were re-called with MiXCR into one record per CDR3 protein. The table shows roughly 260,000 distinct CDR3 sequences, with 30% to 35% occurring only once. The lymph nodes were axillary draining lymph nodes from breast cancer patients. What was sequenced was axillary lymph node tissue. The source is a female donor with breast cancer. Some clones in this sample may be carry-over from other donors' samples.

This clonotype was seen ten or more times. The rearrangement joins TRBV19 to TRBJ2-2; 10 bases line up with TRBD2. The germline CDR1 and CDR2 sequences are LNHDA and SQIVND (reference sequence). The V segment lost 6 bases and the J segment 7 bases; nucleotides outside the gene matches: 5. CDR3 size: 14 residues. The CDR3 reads CASRLAGVGGELFF. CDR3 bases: TGTGCCAGTAGGCTAGCGGGAGTTGGCGGGGAGCTGTTTTTT. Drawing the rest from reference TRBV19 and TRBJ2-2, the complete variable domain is DGGITQSPKYLFRKEGQNVTLSCEQNLNHDAMYWYRQDPGQGLRLIYYSQIVNDFQKGDIAEGYSVSREKKESFPLTVTSAQKNPTAFYLCASRLAGVGGELFFGEGSRLTVL.

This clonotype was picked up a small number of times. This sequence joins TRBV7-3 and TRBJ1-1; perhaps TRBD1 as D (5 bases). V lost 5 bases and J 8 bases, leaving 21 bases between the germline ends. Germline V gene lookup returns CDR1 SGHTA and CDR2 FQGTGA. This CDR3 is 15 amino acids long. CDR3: CASSQDGAATREAFF. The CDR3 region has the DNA TGTGCCAGCAGCCAAGACGGGGCCGCGACCCGAGAAGCTTTCTTT.

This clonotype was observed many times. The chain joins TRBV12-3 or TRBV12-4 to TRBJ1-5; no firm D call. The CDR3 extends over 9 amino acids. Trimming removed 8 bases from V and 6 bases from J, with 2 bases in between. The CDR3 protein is CASGQPQHF. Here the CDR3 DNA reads TGTGCCAGCGGTCAGCCCCAGCATTTT.

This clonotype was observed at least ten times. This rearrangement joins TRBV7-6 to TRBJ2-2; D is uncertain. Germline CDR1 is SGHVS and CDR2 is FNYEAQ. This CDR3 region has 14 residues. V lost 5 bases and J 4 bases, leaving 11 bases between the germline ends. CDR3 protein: CASSPEVATGELFF. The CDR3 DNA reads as TGTGCCAGCAGCCCTGAGGTGGCCACCGGGGAGCTGTTTTTT.

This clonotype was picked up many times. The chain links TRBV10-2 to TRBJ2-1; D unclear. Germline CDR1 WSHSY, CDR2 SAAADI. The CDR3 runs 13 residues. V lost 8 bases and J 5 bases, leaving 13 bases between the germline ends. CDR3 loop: CASSGKGHNEQFF. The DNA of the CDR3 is TGCGCCAGCTCTGGGAAGGGTCACAATGAGCAGTTCTTC.

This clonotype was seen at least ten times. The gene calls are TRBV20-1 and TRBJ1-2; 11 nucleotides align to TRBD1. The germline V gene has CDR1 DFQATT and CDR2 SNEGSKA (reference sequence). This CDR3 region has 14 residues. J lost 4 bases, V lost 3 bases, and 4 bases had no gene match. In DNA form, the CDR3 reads TGCAGTGCTAGTTTCGGGACAGGGGGCTATGGCTACACCTTC. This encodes CSASFGTGGYGYTF.

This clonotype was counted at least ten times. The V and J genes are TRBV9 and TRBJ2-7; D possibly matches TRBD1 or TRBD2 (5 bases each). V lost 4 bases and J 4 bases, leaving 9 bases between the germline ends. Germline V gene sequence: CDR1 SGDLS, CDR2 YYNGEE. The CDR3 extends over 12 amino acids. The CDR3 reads CASSPGTYEQYF. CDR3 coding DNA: TGTGCCAGCAGCCCCGGGACGTACGAGCAGTACTTC.

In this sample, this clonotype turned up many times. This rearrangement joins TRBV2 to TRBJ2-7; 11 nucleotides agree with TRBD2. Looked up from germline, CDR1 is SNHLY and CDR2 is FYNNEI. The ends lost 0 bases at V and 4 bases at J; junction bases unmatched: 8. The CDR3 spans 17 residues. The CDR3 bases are TGTGCCAGCAGTGAAGCCGCGCGACTAGCGGGAATTTACGAGCAGTACTTC. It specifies CASSEAARLAGIYEQYF.

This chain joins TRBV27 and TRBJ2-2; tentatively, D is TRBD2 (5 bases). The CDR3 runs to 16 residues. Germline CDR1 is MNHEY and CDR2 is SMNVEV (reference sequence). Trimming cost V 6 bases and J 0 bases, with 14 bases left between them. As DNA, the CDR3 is TGTGCCAGCAGAGAGACCGGGATCACGAACACCGGGGAGCTGTTTTTT. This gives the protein CASRETGITNTGELFF.

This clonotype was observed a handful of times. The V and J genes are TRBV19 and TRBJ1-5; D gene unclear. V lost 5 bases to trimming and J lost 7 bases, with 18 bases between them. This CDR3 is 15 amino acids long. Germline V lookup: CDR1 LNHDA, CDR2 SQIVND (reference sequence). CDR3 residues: CASSLNQDTKQPQHF. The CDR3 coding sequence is TGTGCCAGTAGTCTTAACCAAGACACGAAACAGCCCCAGCATTTT.

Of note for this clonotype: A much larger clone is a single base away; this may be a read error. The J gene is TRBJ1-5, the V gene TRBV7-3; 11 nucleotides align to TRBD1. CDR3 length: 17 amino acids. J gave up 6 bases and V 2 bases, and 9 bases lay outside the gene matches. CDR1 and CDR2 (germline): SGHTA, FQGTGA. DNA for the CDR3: TGTGCCAGCAGCTTAGAGGGCCGGGACAGGGGGAGTCAGCCCCAGCATTTT. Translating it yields CASSLEGRDRGSQPQHF.

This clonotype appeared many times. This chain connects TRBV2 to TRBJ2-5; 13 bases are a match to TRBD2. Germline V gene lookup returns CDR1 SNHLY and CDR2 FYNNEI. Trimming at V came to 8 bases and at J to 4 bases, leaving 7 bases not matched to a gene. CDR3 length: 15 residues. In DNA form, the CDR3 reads TGTGCCAGCGTTTGGACTAGCGGGAGCCCAGAGACCCAGTACTTC. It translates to CASVWTSGSPETQYF.

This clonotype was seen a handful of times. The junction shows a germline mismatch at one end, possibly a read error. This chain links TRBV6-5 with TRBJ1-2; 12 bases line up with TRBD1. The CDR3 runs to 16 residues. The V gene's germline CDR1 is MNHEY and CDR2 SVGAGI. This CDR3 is CASSHSGTGGDYGYTF. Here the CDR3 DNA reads TGTGCCAGCAGTCACTCGGGGACAGGGGGCGACTATGGCTACACCTTC.

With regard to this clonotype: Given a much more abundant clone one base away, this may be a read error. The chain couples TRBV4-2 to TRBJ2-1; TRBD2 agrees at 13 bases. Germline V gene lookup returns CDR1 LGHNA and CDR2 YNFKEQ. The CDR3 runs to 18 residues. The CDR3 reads CASSQDLLAGGTYSEQFF. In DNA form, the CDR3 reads TGTGCCAGCAGCCAAGACCTACTAGCGGGAGGGACCTACAGTGAGCAGTTCTTC.

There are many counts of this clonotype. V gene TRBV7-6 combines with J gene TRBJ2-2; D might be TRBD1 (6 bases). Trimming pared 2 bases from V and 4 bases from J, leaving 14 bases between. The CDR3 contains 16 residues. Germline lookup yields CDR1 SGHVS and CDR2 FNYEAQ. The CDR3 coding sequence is TGTGCCAGCAGCTTAATTGGGGGCGCGGGCACCGGGGAGCTGTTTTTT. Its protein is CASSLIGGAGTGELFF.

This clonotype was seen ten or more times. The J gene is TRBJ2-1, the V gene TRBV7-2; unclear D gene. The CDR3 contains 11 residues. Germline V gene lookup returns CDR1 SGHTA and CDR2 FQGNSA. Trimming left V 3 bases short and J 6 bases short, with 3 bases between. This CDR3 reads CASSFSNEQFF. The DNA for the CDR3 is TGTGCCAGCAGCTTTAGCAATGAGCAGTTCTTC. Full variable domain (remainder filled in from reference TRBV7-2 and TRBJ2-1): GAGVSQSPSNKVTEKGKDVELRCDPISGHTALYWYRQSLGQGLEFLIYFQGNSAPDKSGLPSDRFSAERTGGSVSTLTIQRTQQEDSAVYLCASSFSNEQFFGPGTRLTVL.

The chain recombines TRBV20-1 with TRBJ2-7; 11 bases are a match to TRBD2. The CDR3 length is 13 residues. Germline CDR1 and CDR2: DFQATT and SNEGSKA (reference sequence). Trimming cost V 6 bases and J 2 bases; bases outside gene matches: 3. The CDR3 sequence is CSALTSGTYEQYF. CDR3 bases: TGCAGTGCGCTGACTAGCGGGACCTACGAGCAGTACTTC.

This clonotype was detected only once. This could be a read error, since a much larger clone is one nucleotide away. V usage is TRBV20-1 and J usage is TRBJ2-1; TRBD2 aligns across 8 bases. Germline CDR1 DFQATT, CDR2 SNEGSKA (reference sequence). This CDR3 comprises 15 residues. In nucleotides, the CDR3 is TGCAGTGCTAGAGTTGGGCGGGGGGCCTACAATGGGCAGTTCTTC. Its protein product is CSARVGRGAYNGQFF.

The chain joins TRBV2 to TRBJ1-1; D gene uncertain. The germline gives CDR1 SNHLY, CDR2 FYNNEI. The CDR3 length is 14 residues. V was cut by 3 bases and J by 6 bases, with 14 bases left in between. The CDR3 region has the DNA TGTGCCAGCAGTGAGGGCAGGAATAGGCCTGAAGCTTTCTTT. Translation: CASSEGRNRPEAFF.

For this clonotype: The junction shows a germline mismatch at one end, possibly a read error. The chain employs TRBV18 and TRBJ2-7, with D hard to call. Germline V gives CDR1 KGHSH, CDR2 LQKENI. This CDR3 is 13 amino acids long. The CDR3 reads CASSRISSYGQYF. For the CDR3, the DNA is TGTGCCAGCTCACGGATTAGCAGCTACGGGCAGTACTTC. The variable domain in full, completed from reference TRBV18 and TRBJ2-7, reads NAGVMQNPRHLVRRRGQEARLRCSPMKGHSHVYWYRQLPEEGLKFMVYLQKENIIDESGMPKERFSAEFPKEGPSILRIQQVVRGDSAAYFCASSRISSYGQYFGPGTRLTVT.

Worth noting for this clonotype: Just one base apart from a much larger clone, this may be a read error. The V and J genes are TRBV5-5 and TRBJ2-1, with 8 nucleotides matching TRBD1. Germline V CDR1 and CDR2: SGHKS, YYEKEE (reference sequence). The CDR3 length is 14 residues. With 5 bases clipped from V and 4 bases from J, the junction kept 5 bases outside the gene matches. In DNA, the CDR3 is TGTGCCAGCAGTCGGCAGGGGGCATACAATGAGCAGTTCTTC. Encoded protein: CASSRQGAYNEQFF.